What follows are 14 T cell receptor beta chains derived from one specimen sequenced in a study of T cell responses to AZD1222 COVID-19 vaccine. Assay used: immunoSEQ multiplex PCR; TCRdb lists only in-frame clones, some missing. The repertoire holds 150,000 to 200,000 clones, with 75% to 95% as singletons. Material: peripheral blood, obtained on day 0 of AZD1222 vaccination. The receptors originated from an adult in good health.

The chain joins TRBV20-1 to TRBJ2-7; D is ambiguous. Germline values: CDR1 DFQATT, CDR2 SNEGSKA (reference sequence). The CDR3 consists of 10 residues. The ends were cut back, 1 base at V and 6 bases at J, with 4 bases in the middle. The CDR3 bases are TGCAGTGCTAGAGCCACCGAGCAGTACTTC. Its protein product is CSARATEQYF.

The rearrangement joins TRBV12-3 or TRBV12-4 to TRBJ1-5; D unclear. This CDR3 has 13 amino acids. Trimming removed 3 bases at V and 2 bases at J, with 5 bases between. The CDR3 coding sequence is TGTGCCAGCAGTTTTAGGGGCAATCAGCCCCAGCATTTT. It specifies CASSFRGNQPQHF.

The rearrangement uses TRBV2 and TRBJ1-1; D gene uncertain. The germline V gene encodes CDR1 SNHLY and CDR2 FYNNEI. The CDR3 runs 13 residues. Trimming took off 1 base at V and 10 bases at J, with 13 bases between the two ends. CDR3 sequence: CASSEGAPGGAFF. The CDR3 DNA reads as TGTGCCAGCAGTGAAGGAGCGCCGGGAGGAGCTTTCTTT.

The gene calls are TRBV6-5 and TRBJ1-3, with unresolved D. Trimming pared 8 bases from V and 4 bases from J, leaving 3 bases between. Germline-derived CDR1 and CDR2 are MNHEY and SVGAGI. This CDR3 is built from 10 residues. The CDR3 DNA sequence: TGTGCCAGCGTGGGAAACACCATATATTTT. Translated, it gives CASVGNTIYF.

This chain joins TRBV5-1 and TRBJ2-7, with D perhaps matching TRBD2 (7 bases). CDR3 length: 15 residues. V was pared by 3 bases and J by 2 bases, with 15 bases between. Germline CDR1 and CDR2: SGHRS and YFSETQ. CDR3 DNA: TGCGCCAGCAGCTCAGGCGGGGGCGCACCCTACGAGCAGTACTTC. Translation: CASSSGGGAPYEQYF.

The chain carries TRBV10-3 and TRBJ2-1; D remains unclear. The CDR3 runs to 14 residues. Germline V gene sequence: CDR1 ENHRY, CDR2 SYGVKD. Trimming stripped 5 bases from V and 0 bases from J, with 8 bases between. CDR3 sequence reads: CAISQLSSYNEQFF. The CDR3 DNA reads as TGTGCCATCAGTCAGCTCTCCTCCTACAATGAGCAGTTCTTC.

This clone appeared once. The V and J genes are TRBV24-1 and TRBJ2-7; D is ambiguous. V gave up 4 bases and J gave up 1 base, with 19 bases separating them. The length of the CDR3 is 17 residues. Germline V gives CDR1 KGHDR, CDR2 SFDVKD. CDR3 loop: CATSDSYYRGPSYEQYF. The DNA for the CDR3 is TGTGCCACCAGTGACTCCTACTACCGAGGTCCTTCCTACGAGCAGTACTTC.

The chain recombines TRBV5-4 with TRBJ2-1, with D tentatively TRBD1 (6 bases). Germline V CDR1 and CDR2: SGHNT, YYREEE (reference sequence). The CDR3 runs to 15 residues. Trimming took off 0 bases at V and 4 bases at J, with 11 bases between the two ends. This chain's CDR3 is CASSLGQDRYNEQFF. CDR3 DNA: TGTGCCAGCAGCTTGGGACAGGACCGTTACAATGAGCAGTTCTTC.

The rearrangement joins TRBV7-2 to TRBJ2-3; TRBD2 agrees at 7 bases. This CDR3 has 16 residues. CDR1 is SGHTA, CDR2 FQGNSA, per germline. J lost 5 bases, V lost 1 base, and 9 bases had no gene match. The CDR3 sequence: CASSLVSAGVRDTQYF. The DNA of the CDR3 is TGTGCCAGCAGCTTAGTCTCCGCGGGAGTCAGAGATACGCAGTATTTT.

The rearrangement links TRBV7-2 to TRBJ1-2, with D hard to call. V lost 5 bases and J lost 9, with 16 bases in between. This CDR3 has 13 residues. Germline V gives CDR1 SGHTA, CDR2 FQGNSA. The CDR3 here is CASSVLTAFRYTF. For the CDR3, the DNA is TGTGCCAGCAGCGTTCTGACGGCTTTTCGCTACACCTTC.

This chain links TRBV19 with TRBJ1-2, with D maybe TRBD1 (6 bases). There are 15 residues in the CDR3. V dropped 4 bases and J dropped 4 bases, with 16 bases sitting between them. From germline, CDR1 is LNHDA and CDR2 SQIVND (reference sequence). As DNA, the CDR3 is TGTGCCAGTAGTACAGCACACGAAGGGGGCTATGGCTACACCTTC. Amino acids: CASSTAHEGGYGYTF.

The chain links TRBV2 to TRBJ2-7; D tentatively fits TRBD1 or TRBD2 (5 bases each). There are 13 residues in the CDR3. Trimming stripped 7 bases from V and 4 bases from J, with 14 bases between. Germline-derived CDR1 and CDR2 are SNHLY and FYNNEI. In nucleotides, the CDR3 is TGTGCCAGCACCCCCGGGGCCGGTTACGAGCAGTACTTC. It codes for CASTPGAGYEQYF.

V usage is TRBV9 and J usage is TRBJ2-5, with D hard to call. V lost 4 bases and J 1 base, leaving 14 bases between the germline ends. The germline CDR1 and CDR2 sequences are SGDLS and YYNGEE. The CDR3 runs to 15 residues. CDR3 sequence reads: CASSPRASSQETQYF. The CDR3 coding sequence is TGTGCCAGCAGCCCAAGGGCCAGTTCCCAAGAGACCCAGTACTTC.

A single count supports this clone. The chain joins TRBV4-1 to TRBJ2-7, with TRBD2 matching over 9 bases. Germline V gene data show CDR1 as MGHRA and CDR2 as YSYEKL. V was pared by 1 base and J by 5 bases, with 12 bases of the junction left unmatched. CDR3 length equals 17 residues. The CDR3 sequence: CASSQGSHSGSRNEQYF. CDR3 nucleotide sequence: TGCGCCAGCAGCCAAGGGTCCCATAGCGGGAGCCGCAACGAGCAGTACTTC.